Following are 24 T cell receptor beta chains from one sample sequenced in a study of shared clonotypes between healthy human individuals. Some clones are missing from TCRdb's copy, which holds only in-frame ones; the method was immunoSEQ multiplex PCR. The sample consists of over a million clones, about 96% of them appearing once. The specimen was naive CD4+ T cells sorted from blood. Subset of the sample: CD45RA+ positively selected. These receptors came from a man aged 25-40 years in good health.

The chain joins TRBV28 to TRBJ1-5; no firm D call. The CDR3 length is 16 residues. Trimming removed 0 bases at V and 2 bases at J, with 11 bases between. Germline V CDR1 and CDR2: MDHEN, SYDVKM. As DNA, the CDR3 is TGTGCCAGCAGTTTATGGGTGGGGAATGGCAATCAGCCCCAGCATTTT. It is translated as CASSLWVGNGNQPQHF.

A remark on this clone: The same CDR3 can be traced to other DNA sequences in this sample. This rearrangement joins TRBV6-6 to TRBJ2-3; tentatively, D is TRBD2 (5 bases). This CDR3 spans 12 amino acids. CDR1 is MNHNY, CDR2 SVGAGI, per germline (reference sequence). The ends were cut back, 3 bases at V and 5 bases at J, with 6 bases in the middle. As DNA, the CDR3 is TGTGCCAGCAGTTATGAGGGAGATACGCAGTATTTT. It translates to CASSYEGDTQYF.

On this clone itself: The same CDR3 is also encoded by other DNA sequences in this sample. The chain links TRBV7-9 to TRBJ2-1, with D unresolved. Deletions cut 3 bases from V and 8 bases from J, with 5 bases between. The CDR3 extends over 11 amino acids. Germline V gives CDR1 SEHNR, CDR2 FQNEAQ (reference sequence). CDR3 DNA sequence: TGTGCCAGCAGCTTGATCGATGAGCAGTTCTTC. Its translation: CASSLIDEQFF.

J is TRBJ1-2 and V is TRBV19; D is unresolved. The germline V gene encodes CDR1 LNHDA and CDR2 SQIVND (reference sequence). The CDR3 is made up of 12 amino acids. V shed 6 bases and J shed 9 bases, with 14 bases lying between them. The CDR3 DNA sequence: TGTGCCAGTAGCATAACCCGAGCGAGCTACACCTTC. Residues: CASSITRASYTF.

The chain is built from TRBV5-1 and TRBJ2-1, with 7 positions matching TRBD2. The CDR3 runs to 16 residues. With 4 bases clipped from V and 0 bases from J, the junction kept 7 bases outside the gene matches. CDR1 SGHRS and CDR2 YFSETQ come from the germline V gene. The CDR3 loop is CASSLLAESSYNEQFF. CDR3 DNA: TGCGCCAGCAGCCTGCTAGCGGAAAGCTCCTACAATGAGCAGTTCTTC.

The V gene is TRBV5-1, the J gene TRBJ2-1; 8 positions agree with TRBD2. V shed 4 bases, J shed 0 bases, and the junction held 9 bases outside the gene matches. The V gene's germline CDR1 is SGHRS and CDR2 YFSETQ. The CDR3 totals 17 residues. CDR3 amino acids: CASSQDLSGSSYNEQFF. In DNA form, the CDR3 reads TGCGCCAGCAGCCAGGACCTAAGCGGGAGCTCCTACAATGAGCAGTTCTTC.

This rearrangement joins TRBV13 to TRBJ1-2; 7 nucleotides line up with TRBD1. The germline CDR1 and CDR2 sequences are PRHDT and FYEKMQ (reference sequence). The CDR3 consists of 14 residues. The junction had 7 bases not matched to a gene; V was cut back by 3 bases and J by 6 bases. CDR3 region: CASSFKGGKDGYTF. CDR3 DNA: TGTGCCAGCAGCTTTAAAGGGGGCAAGGATGGCTACACCTTC.

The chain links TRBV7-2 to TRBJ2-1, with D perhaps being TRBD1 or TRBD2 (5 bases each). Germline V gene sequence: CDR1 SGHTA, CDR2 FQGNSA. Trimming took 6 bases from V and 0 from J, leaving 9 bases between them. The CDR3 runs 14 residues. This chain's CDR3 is CASRGVSSYNEQFF. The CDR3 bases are TGTGCCAGCAGGGGGGTGAGCTCCTACAATGAGCAGTTCTTC.

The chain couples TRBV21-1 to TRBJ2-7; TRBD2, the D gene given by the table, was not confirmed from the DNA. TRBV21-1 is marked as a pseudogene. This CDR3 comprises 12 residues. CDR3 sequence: CASSLQEGGQYF. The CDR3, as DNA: TGTGCCAGCAGCCTACAGGAGGGAGGGCAGTACTTC.

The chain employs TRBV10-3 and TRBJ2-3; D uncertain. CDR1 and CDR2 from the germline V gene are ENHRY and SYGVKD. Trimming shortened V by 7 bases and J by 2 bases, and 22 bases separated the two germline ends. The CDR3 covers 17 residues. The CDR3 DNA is TGTGCCATCACCAAAAACGACGGACCCACTACCACAGATACGCAGTATTTT. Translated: CAITKNDGPTTTDTQYF.

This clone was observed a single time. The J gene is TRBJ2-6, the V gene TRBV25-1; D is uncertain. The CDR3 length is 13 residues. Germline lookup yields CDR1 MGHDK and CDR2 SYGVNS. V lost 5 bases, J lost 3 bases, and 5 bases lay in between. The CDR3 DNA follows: TGTGCCAGCAGTCTCCATGGGGCCAACGTCCTGACTTTC. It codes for CASSLHGANVLTF.

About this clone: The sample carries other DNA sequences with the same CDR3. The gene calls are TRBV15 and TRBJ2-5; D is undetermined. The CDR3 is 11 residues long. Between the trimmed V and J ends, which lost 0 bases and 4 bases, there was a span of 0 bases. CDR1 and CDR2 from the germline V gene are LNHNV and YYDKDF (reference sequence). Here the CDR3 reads CATSREETQYF. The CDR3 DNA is TGTGCCACCAGCAGAGAAGAGACCCAGTACTTC.

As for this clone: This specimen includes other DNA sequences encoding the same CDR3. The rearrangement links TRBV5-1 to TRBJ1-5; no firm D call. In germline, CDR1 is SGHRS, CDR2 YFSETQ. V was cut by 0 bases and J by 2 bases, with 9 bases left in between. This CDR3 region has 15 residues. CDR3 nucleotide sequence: TGCGCCAGCAGCTTGGGGGGAACAGGCAATCAGCCCCAGCATTTT. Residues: CASSLGGTGNQPQHF.

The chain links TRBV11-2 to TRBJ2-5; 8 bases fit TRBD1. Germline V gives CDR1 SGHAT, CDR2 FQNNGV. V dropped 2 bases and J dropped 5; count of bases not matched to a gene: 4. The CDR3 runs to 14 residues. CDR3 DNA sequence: TGTGCCAGCAGCTTATCCACAGGGGGGGAGACCCAGTACTTC. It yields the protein CASSLSTGGETQYF.

The CDR3 DNA reads TGTGCCAGCAGCCCGGGGGGGGGCCAGAGTGAAAAACTGTTTTTT. Residues: CASSPGGGQSEKLFF. The rearrangement links TRBV7-2 to TRBJ1-4; tentatively, D is TRBD1 (6 bases). V gave up 5 bases and J gave up 7 bases, with 17 bases separating them. Germline-derived CDR1 and CDR2 are SGHTA and FQGNSA. The CDR3 has 15 residues.

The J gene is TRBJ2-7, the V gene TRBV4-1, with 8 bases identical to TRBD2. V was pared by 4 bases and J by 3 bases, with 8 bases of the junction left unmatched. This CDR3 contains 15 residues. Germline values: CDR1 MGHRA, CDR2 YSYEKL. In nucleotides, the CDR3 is TGCGCCAGCAGCCCCCCCGGGAGGGTGGGCTACGAGCAGTACTTC. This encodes CASSPPGRVGYEQYF.

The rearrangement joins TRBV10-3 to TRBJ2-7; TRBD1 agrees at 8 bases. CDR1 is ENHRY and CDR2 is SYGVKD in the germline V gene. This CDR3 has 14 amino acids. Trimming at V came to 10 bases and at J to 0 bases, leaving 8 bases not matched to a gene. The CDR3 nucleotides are TGTGCCACTTCTGACAGGGGCGACTCCTACGAGCAGTACTTC. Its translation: CATSDRGDSYEQYF.

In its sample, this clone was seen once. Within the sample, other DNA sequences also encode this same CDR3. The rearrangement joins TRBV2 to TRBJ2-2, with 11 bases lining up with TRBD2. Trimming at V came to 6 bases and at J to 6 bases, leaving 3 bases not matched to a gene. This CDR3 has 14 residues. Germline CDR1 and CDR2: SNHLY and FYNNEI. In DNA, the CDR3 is TGTGCCAGCAGACTAGCGGGAGAGGCCGGGGAGCTGTTTTTT. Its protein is CASRLAGEAGELFF.

The CDR3 DNA reads TGCGCCAGCAGCCAAGATCAAAGCGGGACTGGAGATACGCAGTATTTT. Protein product: CASSQDQSGTGDTQYF. The chain links TRBV4-1 to TRBJ2-3, with 7 bases fitting TRBD2. Germline lookup yields CDR1 MGHRA and CDR2 YSYEKL. This CDR3 spans 16 amino acids. V gave up 0 bases and J gave up 5 bases; unmatched junction bases: 8.

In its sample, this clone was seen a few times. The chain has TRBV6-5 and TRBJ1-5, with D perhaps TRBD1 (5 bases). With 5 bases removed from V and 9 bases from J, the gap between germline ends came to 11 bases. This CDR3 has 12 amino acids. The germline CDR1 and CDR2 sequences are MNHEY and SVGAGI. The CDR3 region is CASSQGETPQHF. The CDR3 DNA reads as TGTGCCAGCAGTCAGGGCGAGACGCCCCAGCATTTT.

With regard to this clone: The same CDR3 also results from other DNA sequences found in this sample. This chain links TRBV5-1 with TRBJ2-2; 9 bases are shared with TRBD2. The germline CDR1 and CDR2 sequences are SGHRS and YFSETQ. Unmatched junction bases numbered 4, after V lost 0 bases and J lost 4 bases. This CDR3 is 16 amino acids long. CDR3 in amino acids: CASSLEAGGLTGELFF. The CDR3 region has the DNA TGCGCCAGCAGCTTGGAGGCGGGAGGGCTCACCGGGGAGCTGTTTTTT.

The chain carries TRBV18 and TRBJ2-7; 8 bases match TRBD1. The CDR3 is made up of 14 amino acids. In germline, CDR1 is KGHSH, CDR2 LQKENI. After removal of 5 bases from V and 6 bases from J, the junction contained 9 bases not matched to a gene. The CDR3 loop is CASSEETGVAEQYF. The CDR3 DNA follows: TGTGCCAGCTCAGAAGAGACAGGGGTCGCCGAGCAGTACTTC.

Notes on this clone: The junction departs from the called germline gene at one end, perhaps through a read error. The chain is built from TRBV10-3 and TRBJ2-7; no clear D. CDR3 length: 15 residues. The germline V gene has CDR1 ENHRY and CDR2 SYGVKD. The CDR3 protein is CAISESDHGLHSGLF. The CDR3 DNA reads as TGTGCCATCAGTGAGTCGGACCATGGATTACACTCTGGGCTTTTC.

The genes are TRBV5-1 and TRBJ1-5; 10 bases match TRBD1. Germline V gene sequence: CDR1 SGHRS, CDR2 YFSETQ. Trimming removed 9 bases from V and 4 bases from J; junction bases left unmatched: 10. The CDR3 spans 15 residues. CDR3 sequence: CATRPGTGDNQPQHF. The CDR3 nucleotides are TGCGCCACCCGACCCGGGACAGGGGATAATCAGCCCCAGCATTTT.